Sequencing of this TCR beta chain was carried out in a study of cytomegalovirus exposure and HLA in healthy donors. The CDR3 covers 14 residues. Trimming removed 5 bases from V and 3 bases from J; junction bases left unmatched: 3. Looked up from germline, CDR1 is SGHRS and CDR2 is YFSETQ. Whereas donors were nominally healthy upon sampling, unrecorded immune exposures were probable. This PCR relied on a set of 60 Vbeta primers and 13 Jbeta primers. Repertoires were generated with immunoSEQ multiplex PCR, while TCRdb's copy carries only in-frame clones and drops some. The sample consists of roughly 130,000 clones, around 85% of them appearing once.

The rearrangement joins TRBV5-1 to TRBJ2-2, with TRBD2 identical over 8 bases. Material for sequencing was PBMCs. The source of this sequence is a boy under 18 in good health and CMV-seronegative. CDR3 DNA: TGCGCCAGCAGGGGTAGCGGGGACACCGGGGAGCTGTTTTTT. Translation gives CASRGSGDTGELFF.